The 3 T cell receptor beta chains in this list originate from one sample, sequenced in a study of blood T cell repertoires in COVID-19. Sequencing used immunoSEQ multiplex PCR; TCRdb keeps in-frame clones, though not all of them. The table lists 70,000 or so clones, 65% to 85% of them singletons. Sequenced: peripheral blood. The receptors were sampled from a man between 60 and 70 years old with COVID-19, enrolled during active disease.

The chain links TRBV27 to TRBJ2-3; 7 bases are shared with TRBD2. The CDR3 extends over 17 amino acids. Germline CDR1 and CDR2: MNHEY and SMNVEV (reference sequence). V dropped 4 bases and J dropped 6; count of bases not matched to a gene: 16. CDR3 nucleotide sequence: TGTGCCAGCAGTTCCCCCTGGGAGGGGCCCTCCGGGGATACGCAGTATTTT. It specifies CASSSPWEGPSGDTQYF.

This chain uses TRBV28 with TRBJ1-1, with 8 bases that match TRBD1. This CDR3 is built from 15 residues. V trimming: 2 bases; J trimming: 4 bases; junction bases outside the gene matches: 6. Germline assignment: CDR1 MDHEN and CDR2 SYDVKM. The CDR3 loop is CASSLGRGRSTEAFF. CDR3 DNA: TGTGCCAGCAGTTTAGGCAGGGGGCGCTCCACTGAAGCTTTCTTT. Variable domain in full (rest from reference TRBV28 and TRBJ1-1): DVKVTQSSRYLVKRTGEKVFLECVQDMDHENMFWYRQDPGLGLRLIYFSYDVKMKEKGDIPEGYSVSREKKERFSLILESASTNQTSMYLCASSLGRGRSTEAFFGQGTRLTVV.

This clone appeared a few times. This chain joins TRBV6-5 and TRBJ2-7; D gene unclear. Between the trimmed V and J ends, which lost 0 bases and 0 bases, there was a span of 12 bases. Germline CDR1 and CDR2: MNHEY and SVGAGI. The CDR3 is made up of 16 amino acids. The CDR3 sequence is CASSYSGGQSSYEQYF. Here the CDR3 DNA reads TGTGCCAGCAGTTACTCCGGCGGTCAGAGCTCCTACGAGCAGTACTTC.